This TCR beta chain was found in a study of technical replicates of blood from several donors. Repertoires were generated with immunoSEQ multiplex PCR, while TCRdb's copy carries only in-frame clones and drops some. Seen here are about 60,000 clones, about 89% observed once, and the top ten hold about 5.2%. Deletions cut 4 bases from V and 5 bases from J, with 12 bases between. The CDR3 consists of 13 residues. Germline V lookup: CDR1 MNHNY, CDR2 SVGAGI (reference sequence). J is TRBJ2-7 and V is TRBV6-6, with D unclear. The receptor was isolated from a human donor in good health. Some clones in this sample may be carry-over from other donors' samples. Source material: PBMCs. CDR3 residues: CASSFLRGDEQYF. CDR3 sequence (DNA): TGTGCCAGCAGTTTCCTCCGCGGCGACGAGCAGTACTTC.